The present entry profiles one TCR beta chain with its context. This receptor's antigen is unknown. No base quality values were provided; no much bigger clone lies one nucleotide off. Each collaborating institution followed its own protocols to collect whole blood in K2EDTA tubes. Collaborator samples were shipped for TCRbeta analysis as frozen whole blood, isolated PBMCs, or DNA extracted from either sample type. This sample is drawn from a study of blood T cell repertoires in COVID-19 (TCRdb year 2020). In terms of the full investigation: Samples from collaborators originated in the United States, Italy and Spain and spanned both the acute and convalescent phases of COVID-19. The material from the prospective study consisted of cDNA or gDNA derived from T cells, B-cell-depleted T cells, or PBMCs. Subjects who had been exposed to COVID-19, were actively infected with it, or had recovered from it provided the deeply sampled blood TCRbeta repertoires that made up the dataset. A freely available public database, intended as a resource for researchers studying the immune response to SARS-CoV-2, is where the repertoires were released. Samples came from the ongoing ImmuneRACE study (first 160 participants) plus 1,254 subjects from 6 global collaborators. Nearly every sample came with metadata listing a de-identified subject ID, COVID-19 status, age in years and sex. HLA class I and class II types, where available, came from metadata supplied by the sample provider rather than from assay-based typing. Study-wide findings and limitations: The amount of clinical and demographic metadata varied by source and participant and was provided uncurated.

The immunoSEQ Assay, a bias-controlled multiplex PCR, was used to amplify TCRbeta CDR3 regions from genomic DNA. The study's own analysis went as follows. Nucleated cell counts per sample were estimated from amplification of reference gene primers within the assay. Sequence reads were collapsed and filtered to measure the absolute abundance of every unique TCRbeta CDR3 rearrangement. For each sample, productive Simpson clonality was calculated as the square root of Simpson's diversity index across productive rearrangements. TCRdb carries this immuneACCESS record with in-frame sequences only. Its versions omit some clonotypes, under half of them owing to an unresolved V gene in the studies checked, with the rest unexplained. V, J and clone size are taken as reported in that table, and D and trimming were inferred from the DNA itself. The sample yields some 80,000 clones; more than 60% were counted once. The ten largest clones add up to around 15% of the sample.

Unmatched junction bases come to 5, with V trimmed by 1 base and J by 4 bases. CDR1 and CDR2, looked up from the germline V gene (reference sequence), are PRHDT and FYEKMQ. Its CDR3 holds 16 amino acids, cysteine through phenylalanine. Solely the CDR3 DNA is kept, with 48 bases framed from the first base. The TCR originated in a human donor in a cohort sampled during active COVID-19. The specimen sequenced was peripheral blood. The chain uses TRBV13 and TRBJ2-2, with 8 central nucleotides matching TRBD1. The CDR3 corresponds to CASSLEKQGVTGELFF. The bases are TGTGCCAGCAGCTTAGAGAAACAGGGGGTCACCGGGGAGCTGTTTTTT.